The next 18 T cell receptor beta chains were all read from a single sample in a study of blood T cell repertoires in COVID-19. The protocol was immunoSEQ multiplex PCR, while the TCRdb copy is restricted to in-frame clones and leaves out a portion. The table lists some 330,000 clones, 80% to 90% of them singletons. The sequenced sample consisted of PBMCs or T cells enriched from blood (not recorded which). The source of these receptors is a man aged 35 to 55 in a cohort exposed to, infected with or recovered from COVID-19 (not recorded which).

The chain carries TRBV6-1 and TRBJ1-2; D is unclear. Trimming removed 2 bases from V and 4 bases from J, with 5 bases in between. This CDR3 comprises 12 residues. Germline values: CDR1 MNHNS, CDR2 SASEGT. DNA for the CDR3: TGTGCCAGCAGTGAATACAGCTATGGCTACACCTTC. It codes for CASSEYSYGYTF.

CDR3 region: CATSQPTTSGSSTDTQYF. The DNA of the CDR3 is TGTGCCACCAGCCAACCGACGACTAGCGGGAGCTCTACAGATACGCAGTATTTT. The chain has TRBV15 and TRBJ2-3; 12 bases are a match to TRBD2. V lost 5 bases, J lost 3 bases, and 12 bases stayed unmatched. Germline loops: CDR1 LNHNV, CDR2 YYDKDF (reference sequence). CDR3 length equals 18 residues.

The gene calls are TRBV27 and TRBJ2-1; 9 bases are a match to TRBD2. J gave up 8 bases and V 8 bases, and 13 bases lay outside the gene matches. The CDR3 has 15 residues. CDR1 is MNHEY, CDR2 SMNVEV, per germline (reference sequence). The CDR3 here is CASRHLAGDKHEQFF. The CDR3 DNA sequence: TGTGCCAGCCGGCACTTAGCGGGAGATAAGCATGAGCAGTTCTTC.

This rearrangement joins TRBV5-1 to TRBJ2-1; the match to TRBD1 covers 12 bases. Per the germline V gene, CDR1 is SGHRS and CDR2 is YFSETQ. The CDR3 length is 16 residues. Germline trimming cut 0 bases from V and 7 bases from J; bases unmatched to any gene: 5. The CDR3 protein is CASSLGDRGRLNEQFF. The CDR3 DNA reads TGCGCCAGCAGCTTGGGGGACAGGGGGCGCTTAAATGAGCAGTTCTTC.

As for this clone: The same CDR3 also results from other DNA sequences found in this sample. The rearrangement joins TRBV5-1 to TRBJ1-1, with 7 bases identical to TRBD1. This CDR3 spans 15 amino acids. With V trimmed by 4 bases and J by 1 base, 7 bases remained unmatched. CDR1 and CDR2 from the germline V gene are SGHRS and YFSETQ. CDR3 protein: CASSPRTGPNTEAFF. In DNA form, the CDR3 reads TGCGCCAGCAGCCCCCGGACAGGACCGAACACTGAAGCTTTCTTT.

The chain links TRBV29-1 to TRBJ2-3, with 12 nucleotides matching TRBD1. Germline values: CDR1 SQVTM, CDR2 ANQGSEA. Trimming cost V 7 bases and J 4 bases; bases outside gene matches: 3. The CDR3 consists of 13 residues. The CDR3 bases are TGCAGCGGGGACAGGGGGCAGGCAGATACGCAGTATTTT. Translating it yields CSGDRGQADTQYF.

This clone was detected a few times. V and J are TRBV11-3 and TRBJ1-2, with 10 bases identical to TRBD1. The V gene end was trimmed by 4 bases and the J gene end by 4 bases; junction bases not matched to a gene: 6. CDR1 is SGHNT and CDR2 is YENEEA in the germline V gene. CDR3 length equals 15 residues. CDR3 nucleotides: TGTGCCAGCAGCTGGCGGGGACAGGGGCCCTATGGCTACACCTTC. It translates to CASSWRGQGPYGYTF. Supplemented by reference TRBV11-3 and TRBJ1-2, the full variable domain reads EAGVVQSPRYKIIEKKQPVAFWCNPISGHNTLYWYLQNLGQGPELLIRYENEEAVDDSQLPKDRFSAERLKGVDSTLKIQPAELGDSAVYLCASSWRGQGPYGYTFGSGTRLTVV.

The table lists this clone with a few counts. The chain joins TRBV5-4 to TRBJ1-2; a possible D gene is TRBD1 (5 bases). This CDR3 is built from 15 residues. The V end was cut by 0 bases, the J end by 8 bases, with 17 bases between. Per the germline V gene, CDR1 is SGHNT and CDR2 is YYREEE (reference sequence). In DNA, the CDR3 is TGTGCCAGCAGCTTGGCAGGGACTATGATTGTCGGCTACACCTTC. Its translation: CASSLAGTMIVGYTF.

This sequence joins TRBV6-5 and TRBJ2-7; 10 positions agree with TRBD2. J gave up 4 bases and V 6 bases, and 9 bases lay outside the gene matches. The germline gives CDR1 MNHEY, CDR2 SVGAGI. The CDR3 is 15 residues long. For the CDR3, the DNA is TGTGCCAGCAGCGCAACACTAGCGGGACAATACGAGCAGTACTTC. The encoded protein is CASSATLAGQYEQYF.

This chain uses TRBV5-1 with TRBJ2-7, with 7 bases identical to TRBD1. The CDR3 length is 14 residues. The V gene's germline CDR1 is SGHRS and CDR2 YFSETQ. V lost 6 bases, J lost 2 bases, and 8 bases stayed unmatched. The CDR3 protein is CASTSRTGAYEQYF. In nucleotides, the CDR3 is TGCGCCAGCACCTCCCGGACAGGCGCCTACGAGCAGTACTTC.

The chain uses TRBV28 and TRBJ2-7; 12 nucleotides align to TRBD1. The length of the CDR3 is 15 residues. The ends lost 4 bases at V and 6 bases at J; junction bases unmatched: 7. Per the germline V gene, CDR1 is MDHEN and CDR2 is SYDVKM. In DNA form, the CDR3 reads TGTGCCAGCAGTTCCCCCGGGACAGGGGGCGCCGAGCAGTACTTC. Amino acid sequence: CASSSPGTGGAEQYF. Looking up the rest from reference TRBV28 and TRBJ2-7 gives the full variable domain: DVKVTQSSRYLVKRTGEKVFLECVQDMDHENMFWYRQDPGLGLRLIYFSYDVKMKEKGDIPEGYSVSREKKERFSLILESASTNQTSMYLCASSSPGTGGAEQYFGPGTRLTVT.

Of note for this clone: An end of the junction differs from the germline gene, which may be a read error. CDR3 bases: TGTGCCAGCAGCCGTGGTGGCTCCGACAATGAGCAGTTCTTC. This translates into CASSRGGSDNEQFF. V gene TRBV4-2 combines with J gene TRBJ2-1; no reliable D call. This CDR3 has 14 residues. Germline V gives CDR1 LGHNA, CDR2 YNFKEQ.

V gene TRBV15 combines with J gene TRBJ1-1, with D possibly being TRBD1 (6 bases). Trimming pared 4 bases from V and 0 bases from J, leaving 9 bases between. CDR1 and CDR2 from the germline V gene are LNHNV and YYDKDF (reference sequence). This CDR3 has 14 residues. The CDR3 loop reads CATSIGQMNTEAFF. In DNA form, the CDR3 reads TGTGCCACCAGCATTGGACAGATGAACACTGAAGCTTTCTTT.

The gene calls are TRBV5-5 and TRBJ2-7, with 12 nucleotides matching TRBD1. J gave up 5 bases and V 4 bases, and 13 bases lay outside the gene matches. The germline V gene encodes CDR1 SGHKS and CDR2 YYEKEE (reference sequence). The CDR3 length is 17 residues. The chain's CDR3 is CASSPSPIGTGGHEQYF. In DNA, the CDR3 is TGTGCCAGCAGCCCTTCACCCATCGGGACAGGGGGCCACGAGCAGTACTTC.

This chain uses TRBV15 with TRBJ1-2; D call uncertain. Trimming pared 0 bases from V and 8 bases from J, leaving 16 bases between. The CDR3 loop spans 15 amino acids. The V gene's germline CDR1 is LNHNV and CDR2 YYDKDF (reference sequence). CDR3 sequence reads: CATSREGRGVWGYTF. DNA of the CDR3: TGTGCCACCAGCAGAGAGGGGAGAGGCGTCTGGGGCTACACCTTC.

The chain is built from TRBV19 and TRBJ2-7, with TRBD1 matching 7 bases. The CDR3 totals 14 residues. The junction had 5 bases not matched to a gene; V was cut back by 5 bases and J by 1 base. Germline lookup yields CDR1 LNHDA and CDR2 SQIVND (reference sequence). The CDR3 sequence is CASSARGYSYEQYF. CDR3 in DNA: TGTGCCAGTAGTGCCAGGGGGTATTCCTACGAGCAGTACTTC.

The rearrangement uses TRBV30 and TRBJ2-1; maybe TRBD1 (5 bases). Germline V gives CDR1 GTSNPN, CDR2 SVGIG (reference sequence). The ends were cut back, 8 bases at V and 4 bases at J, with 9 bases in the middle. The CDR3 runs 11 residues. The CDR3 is CAAQGYNEQFF. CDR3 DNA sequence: TGTGCCGCCCAGGGATACAATGAGCAGTTCTTC.

The CDR3: CASSYVPGQGRDGYTF. CDR3 DNA: TGTGCCAGCAGTTACGTCCCGGGACAGGGGCGGGATGGCTACACCTTC. This chain links TRBV6-6 with TRBJ1-2; 10 nucleotides line up with TRBD1. The CDR3 has 16 residues. V lost 2 bases to trimming and J lost 6 bases; unmatched junction nucleotides: 9. Per germline, CDR1 MNHNY and CDR2 SVGAGI (reference sequence).